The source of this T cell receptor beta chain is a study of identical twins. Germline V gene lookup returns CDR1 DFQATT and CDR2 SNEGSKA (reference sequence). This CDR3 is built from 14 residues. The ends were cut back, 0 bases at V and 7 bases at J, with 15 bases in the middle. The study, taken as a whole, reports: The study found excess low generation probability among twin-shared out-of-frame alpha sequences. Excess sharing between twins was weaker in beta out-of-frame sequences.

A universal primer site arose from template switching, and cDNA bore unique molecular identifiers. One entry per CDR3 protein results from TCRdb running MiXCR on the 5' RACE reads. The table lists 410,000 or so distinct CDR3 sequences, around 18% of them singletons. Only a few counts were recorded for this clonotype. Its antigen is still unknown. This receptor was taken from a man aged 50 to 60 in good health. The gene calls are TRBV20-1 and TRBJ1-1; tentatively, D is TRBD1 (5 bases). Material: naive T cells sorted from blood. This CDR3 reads CSAREGGARLEAFF. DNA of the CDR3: TGCAGTGCTAGAGAGGGAGGGGCGAGACTTGAAGCTTTCTTT.